This T cell receptor (beta chain) was sequenced in a study of beta chain features in type 1 diabetes. Stem cell-like memory, regulatory, central memory and naive CD4+ cells were sorted via CD45RO/CCR7/CD25/CD127/CD95/CD27. Comments on this clone: What it binds is not known.

General study results and limits: TCRB repertoires of naive, central memory and Treg cells appeared more similar among patients than among healthy donors. There was a possibility that cDNA sequencing over-represented cells with high TCR expression.

The isolated RNA, all of it, was reverse transcribed, so expressed TCRB transcripts were what got sequenced. Here immunoSEQ multiplex PCR was the method, and the copy in TCRdb shows in-frame clones only, minus some. The table lists 130,000 to 150,000 clones, roughly 53% of them singletons. The material sequenced was Tregs from blood. The clonotype originates from a man aged 18 to 30 in good health.

CDR3 loop: CASSLSTSGGTYEQYF. CDR3 sequence (DNA): TGTGCCAGCAGCTTATCCACTAGCGGGGGAACCTACGAGCAGTACTTC. The chain recombines TRBV7-2 with TRBJ2-7, with TRBD2 matching 11 bases. CDR3 length equals 16 residues. The V and J ends lost 2 bases and 2 bases, in that order; junction bases with no gene match: 5. Germline assignment: CDR1 SGHTA and CDR2 FQGNSA.